This TCR beta chain was recorded in a study of immune heterogeneity within non-small cell lung tumors. Findings of the study overall: The high-frequency T-cell receptor beta clonotypes mostly did not match up between individual patients. A significant, moderate positive correlation (R about 0.34) linked local T-cell clonality and tumor mutational burden. Both recurring identical dominant CDR3 beta clonotypes and site-unique high-frequency clones were observed across tumor sites within a patient.

Using 32 V and 13 J primers, multiplex PCR amplified TCR beta CDR3. TCRdb ran MiXCR on the multiplex PCR reads and lists one entry per CDR3 protein. The sample includes some 12,000 distinct CDR3 sequences, about 25% of them seen just once. Each sample used 600 to 750 ng of genomic DNA from bulk tumor tissue. Several widely spaced biopsies per primary tumor were taken during surgery. Enrolled patients presented with newly diagnosed, previously untreated non-small cell lung cancer and underwent curative surgery. Germline V gives CDR1 SEHNR, CDR2 FQNEAQ (reference sequence). The CDR3 covers 13 residues. The V segment lost 5 bases and the J segment 9 bases; nucleotides outside the gene matches: 9. Turning to this clonotype: Its antigen is undetermined.

Sequenced: lung tumor tissue. This sequence joins TRBV7-9 and TRBJ2-7; 8 bases are shared with TRBD1. The TCR comes from a man aged 45-65 years with non-small cell lung cancer. CDR3 residues: CASSPGGTGSQYF. The CDR3 DNA reads as TGTGCCAGCAGCCCAGGGGGGACAGGTTCGCAGTACTTC.